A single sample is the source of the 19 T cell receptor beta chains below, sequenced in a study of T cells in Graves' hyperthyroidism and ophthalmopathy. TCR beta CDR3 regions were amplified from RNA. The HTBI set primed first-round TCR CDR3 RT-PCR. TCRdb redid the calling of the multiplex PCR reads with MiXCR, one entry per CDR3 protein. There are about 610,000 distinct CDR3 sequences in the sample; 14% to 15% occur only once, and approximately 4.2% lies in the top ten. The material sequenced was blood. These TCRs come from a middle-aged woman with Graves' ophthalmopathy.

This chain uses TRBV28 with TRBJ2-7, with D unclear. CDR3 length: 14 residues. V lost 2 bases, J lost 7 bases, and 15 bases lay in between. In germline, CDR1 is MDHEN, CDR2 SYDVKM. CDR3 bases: TGTGCCAGCAGTTTAAATGGACCGCCTCGGGAGCAGTACTTC. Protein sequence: CASSLNGPPREQYF.

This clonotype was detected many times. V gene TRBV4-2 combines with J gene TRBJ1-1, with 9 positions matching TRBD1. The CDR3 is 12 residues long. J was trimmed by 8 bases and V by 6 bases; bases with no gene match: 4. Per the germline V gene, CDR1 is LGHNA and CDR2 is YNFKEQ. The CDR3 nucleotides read TGTGCCAGCAGGGAACAGGGGGCAGAAGCTTTCTTT. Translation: CASREQGAEAFF.

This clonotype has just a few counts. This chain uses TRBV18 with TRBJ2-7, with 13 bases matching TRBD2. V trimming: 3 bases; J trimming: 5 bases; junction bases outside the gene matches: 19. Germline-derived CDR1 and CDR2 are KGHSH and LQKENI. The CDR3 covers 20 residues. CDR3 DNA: TGTGCCAGCTCACCTATCCCCTACAGAGGACTAGCGGGAGCTCGGGACGAGCAGTACTTC. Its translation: CASSPIPYRGLAGARDEQYF.

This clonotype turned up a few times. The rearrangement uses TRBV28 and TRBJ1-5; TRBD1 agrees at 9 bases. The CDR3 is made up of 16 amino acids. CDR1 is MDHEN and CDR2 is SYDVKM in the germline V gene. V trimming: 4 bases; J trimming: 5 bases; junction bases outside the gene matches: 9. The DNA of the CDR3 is TGTGCCAGCAGTTCATCGGGGACAGGGTCATATCAGCCCCAGCATTTT. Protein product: CASSSSGTGSYQPQHF.

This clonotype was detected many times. CDR3 bases: TGTGCCAGTAGTATACAGGGGATTGGCTACACCTTC. Protein: CASSIQGIGYTF. This chain connects TRBV19 to TRBJ1-2; D perhaps matches TRBD1 (6 bases). CDR1 is LNHDA, CDR2 SQIVND, per germline (reference sequence). V was trimmed by 2 bases and J by 7 bases, leaving 8 bases between them. The CDR3 extends over 12 amino acids.

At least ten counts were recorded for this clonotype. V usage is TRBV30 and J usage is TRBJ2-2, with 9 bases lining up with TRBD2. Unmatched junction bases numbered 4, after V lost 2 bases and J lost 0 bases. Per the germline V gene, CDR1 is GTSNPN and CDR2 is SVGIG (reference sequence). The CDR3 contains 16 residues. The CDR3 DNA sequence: TGTGCCTGGAGTCGACTAGCGGATGCGAACACCGGGGAGCTGTTTTTT. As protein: CAWSRLADANTGELFF.

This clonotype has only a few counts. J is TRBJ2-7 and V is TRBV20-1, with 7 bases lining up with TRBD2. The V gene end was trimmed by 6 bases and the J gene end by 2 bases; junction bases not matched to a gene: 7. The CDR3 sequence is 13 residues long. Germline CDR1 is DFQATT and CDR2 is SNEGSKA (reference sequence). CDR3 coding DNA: TGCAGTGCGCCAGGGAGCGGGACCTACGAGCAGTACTTC. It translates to CSAPGSGTYEQYF.

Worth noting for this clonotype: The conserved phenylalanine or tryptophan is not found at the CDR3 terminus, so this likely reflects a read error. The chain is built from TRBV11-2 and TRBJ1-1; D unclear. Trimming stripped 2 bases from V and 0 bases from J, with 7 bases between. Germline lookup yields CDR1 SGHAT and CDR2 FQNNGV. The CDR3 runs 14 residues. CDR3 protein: CASSLRQVNTEAFL. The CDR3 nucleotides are TGTGCCAGCAGCTTACGCCAGGTGAACACTGAAGCTTTCCTT.

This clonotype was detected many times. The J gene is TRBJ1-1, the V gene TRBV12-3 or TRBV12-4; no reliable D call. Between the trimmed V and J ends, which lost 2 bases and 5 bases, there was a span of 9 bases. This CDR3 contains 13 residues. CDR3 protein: CASSLRVGTEAFF. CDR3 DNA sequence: TGTGCCAGCAGTTTACGGGTGGGAACTGAAGCTTTCTTT.

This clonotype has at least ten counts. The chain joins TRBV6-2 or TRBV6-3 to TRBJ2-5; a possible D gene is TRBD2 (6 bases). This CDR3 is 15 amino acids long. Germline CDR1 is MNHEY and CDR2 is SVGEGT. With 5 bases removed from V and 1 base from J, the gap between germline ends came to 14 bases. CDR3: CASSPRGRGQETQYF. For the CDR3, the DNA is TGTGCCAGCAGTCCCCGTGGGCGGGGCCAAGAGACCCAGTACTTC.

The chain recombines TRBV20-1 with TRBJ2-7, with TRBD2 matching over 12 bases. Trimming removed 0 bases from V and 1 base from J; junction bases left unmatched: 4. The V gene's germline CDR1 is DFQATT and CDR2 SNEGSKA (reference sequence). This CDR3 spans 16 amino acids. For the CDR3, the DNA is TGCAGTGCTAGAGACCCGGGGACTAGCGGGTCCTACGAGCAGTACTTC. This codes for CSARDPGTSGSYEQYF.

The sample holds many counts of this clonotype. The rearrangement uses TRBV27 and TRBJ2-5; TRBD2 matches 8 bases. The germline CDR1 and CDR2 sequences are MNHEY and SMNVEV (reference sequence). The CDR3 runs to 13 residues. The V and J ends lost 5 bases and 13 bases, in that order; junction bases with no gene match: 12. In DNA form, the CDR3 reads TGTGCCAGCAGTATCGGACTAGCCCAAAGATGGTACTTC. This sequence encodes CASSIGLAQRWYF.

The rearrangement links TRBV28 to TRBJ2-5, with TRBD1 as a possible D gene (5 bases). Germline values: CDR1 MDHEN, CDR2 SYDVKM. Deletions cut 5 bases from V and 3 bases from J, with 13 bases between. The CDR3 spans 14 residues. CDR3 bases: TGTGCCAGCAGTCCCCGACAGTTTAAAGAGACCCAGTACTTC. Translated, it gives CASSPRQFKETQYF.

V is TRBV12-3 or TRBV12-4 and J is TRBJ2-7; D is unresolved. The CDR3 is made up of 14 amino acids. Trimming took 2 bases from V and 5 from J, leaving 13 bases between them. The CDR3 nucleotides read TGTGCCAGCAGTTTAATCCGAGAGAGAGACGAGCAGTACTTC. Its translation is CASSLIRERDEQYF.

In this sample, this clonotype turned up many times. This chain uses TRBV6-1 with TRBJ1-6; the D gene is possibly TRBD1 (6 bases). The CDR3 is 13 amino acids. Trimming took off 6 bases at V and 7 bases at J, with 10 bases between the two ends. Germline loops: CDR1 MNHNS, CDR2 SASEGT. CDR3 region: CASSQGLNSPLHF. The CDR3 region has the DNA TGTGCCAGCAGCCAGGGGTTGAATTCACCCCTCCACTTT.

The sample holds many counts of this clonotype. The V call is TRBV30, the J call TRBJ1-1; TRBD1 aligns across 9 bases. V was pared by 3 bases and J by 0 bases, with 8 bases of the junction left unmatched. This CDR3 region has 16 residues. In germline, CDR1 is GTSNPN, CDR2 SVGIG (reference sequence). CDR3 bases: TGTGCCTGGAGGACCGGGACAGGGATAATGAACACTGAAGCTTTCTTT. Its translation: CAWRTGTGIMNTEAFF.

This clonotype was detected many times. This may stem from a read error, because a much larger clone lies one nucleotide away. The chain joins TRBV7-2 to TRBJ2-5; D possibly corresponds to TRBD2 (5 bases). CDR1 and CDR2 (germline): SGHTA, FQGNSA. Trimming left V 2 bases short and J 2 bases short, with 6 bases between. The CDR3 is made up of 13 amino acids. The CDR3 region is CASSLIAQETQYF. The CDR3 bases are TGTGCCAGCAGCTTAATAGCGCAAGAGACCCAGTACTTC.

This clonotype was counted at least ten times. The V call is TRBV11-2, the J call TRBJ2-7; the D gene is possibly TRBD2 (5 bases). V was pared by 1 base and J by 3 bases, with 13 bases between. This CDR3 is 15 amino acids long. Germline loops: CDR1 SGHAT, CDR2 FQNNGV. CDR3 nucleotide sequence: TGTGCCAGCAGCTTAGGGGCAGGACTTCTCTACGAGCAGTACTTC. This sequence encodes CASSLGAGLLYEQYF.

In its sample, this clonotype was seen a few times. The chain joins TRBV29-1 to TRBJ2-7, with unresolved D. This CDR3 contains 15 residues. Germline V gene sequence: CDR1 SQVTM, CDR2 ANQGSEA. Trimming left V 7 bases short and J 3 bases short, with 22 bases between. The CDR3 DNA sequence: TGCAGCGCGAGAAAACTATTGGACGGAGACTACGAGCAGTACTTC. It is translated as CSARKLLDGDYEQYF.